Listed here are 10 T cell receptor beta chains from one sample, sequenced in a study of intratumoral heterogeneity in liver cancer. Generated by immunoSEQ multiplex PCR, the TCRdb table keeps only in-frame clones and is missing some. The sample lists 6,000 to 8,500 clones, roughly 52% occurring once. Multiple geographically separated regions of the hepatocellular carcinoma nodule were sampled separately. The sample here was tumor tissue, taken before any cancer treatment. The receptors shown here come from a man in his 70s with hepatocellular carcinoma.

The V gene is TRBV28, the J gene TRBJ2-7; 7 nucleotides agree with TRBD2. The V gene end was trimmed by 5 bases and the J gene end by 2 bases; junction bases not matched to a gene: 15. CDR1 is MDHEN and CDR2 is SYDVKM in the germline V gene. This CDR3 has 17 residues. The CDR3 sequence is CASSPDLVAGGPYEQYV. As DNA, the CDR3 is TGTGCCAGCAGTCCCGACCTGGTAGCGGGCGGTCCCTACGAGCAGTACGTC.

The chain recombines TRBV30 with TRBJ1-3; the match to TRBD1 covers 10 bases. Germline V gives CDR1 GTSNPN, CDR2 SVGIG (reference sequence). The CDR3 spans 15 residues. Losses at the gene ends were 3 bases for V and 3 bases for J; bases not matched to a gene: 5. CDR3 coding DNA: TGTGCCTGGAGGAGACAGGGGGCTGATGGAAACACCATATATTTT. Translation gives CAWRRQGADGNTIYF.

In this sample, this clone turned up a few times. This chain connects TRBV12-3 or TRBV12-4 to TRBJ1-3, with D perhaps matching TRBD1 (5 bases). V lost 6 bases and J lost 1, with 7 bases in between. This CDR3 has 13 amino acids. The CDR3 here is CASRRQSGNTIYF. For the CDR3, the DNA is TGTGCCAGCAGAAGACAGTCTGGAAACACCATATATTTT.

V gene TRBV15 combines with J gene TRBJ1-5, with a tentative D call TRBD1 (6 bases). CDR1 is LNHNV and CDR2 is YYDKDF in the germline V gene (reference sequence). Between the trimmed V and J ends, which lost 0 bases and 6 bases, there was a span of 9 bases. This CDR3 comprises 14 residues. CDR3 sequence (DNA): TGTGCCACCAGCAGAGATCAGGGGATTCAGCCCCAGCATTTT. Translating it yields CATSRDQGIQPQHF.

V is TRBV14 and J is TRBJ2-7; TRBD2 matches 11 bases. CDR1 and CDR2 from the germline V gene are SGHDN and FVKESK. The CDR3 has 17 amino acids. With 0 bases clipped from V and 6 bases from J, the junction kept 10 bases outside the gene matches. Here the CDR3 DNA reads TGTGCCAGCAGCCAAGATTGGATAGCGGGGGGGAAAGGCGAGCAGTACTTC. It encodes CASSQDWIAGGKGEQYF.

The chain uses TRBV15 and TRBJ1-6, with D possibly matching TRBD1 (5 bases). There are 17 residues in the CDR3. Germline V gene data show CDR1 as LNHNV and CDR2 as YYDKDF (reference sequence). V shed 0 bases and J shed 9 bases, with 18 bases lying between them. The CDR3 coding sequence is TGTGCCACCAGCAGAGATTTGAGGGTTGGACAATTTTCACCCCTCCACTTT. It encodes CATSRDLRVGQFSPLHF.

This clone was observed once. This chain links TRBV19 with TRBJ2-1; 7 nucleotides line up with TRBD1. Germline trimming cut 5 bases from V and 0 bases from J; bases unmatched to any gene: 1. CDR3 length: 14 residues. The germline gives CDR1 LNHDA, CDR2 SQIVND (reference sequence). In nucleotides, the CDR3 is TGTGCCAGTAGTCCAGGGGGCTCCTACAATGAGCAGTTCTTC. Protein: CASSPGGSYNEQFF. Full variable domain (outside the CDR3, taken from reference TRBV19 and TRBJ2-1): DGGITQSPKYLFRKEGQNVTLSCEQNLNHDAMYWYRQDPGQGLRLIYYSQIVNDFQKGDIAEGYSVSREKKESFPLTVTSAQKNPTAFYLCASSPGGSYNEQFFGPGTRLTVL.

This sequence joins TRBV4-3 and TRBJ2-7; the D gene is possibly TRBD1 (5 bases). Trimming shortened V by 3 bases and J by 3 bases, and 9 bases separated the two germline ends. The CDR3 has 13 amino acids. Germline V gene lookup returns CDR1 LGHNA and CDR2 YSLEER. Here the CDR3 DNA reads TGCGCCAGCAGCCACTACCAGGGCTACGAGCAGTACTTC. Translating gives CASSHYQGYEQYF.

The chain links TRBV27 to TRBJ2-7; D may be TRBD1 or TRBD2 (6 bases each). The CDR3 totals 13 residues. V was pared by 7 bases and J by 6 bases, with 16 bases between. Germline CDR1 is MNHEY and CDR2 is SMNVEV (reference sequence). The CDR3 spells CASTPGWGAEQYF. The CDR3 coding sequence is TGTGCCAGCACCCCAGGGTGGGGGGCCGAGCAGTACTTC.

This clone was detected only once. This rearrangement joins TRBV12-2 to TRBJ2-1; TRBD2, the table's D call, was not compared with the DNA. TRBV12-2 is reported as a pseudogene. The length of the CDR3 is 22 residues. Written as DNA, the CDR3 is TGTGCAAGTCGCTTAGGGCAACCGGGACTAGCGGGACTGATTATCTCCTACAATGAGCAGTTCTTC. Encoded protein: CASRLGQPGLAGLIISYNEQFF.